This T cell receptor beta chain was identified during a study of blood T cell repertoires in COVID-19. Produced via immunoSEQ multiplex PCR; TCRdb's table is partial and in-frame only. This sample has some 100,000 clones, with 86% found just once. CDR3 length equals 13 residues. Germline assignment: CDR1 SGHKS and CDR2 YYEKEE (reference sequence). Between the trimmed V and J ends, which lost 0 bases and 5 bases, there was a span of 6 bases. Sequenced sample: peripheral blood. The V and J genes are TRBV5-5 and TRBJ2-1, with D possibly being TRBD2 (5 bases). This clonotype originated in a man aged 65 to 79 who had recovered from COVID-19. The DNA for the CDR3 is TGTGCCAGCAGCTTGGCCGGGGACAATGAGCAGTTCTTC. It codes for CASSLAGDNEQFF. Full variable domain (rest looked up from reference TRBV5-5 and TRBJ2-1): DAGVTQSPTHLIKTRGQQVTLRCSPISGHKSVSWYQQVLGQGPQFIFQYYEKEERGRGNFPDRFSARQFPNYSSELNVNALLLGDSALYLCASSLAGDNEQFFGPGTRLTVL.